This entry is about one T cell receptor (beta chain). No cognate antigen has been identified for it. There are no base qualities to consult, and no much larger clone falls within one base. This specimen belongs to a study of graft-versus-host responses after intestinal transplantation (TCRdb year 2021). With respect to the entire study: The transplants that recipients got were multivisceral, liver-intestinal, or isolated intestinal. The cohort enrolled about two dozen intestinal transplant recipients, one of whom was a retransplant, and a few patients without pretransplant specimens were excluded. A peak of at least 4% donor T cells among recipient peripheral blood mononuclear cells was the definition used for donor T cell macrochimerism. Bulk TCR-beta CDR3 sequencing was used to track graft-versus-host and host-versus-graft alloreactive T cell clones in the graft, circulation and bone marrow after intestinal transplantation. Samples from three later patients were sequenced in-house on an Illumina MiSeq with MiXCR processing rather than by the commercial service. Alloreactive clones were identified by sequencing pre-transplant mixed lymphocyte reaction products and comparing them with unstimulated pre-transplant donor and recipient T cells. All recipients received anti-thymocyte globulin induction followed by maintenance tacrolimus and steroids for around three years. Study-level results and caveats: Early after transplant, declines in HvG clones were associated with peak levels of circulating GvH clones. GvH clones were detected in recipient bone marrow, and some appeared earlier in ileal mucosa or blood, consistent with an intestinal mucosal origin. In patients with donor T cell macrochimerism, the allografts had high GvH to HvG T cell clonal ratios. The relatively low number and heterogeneity of intestinal transplant patients limited the conclusions.

Intraepithelial and lamina propria lymphocytes were isolated from graft specimens using dithiothreitol, EDTA incubations and collagenase D digestion. Serial intestinal graft biopsy specimens collected up to 600 days after transplant underwent bulk TCR-beta sequencing. For CDR1 and CDR2, the germline V gene lists SNHLY and FYNNEI. Trimming takes 7 bases from V and 6 bases from J, and the germline ends sit 13 bases apart. The CDR3 numbers 14 residues from cysteine through phenylalanine. The only DNA kept is the CDR3, 42 bases in frame from the first base. Libraries were constructed by the immunoSEQ multiplex PCR assay. Adaptive Biotechnologies carried out high-throughput TCR-beta CDR3 sequencing of genomic DNA for most patients. Concerning the study's data processing: TCR sequencing data for around 19 patients were retrieved from Adaptive's ImmunoSEQ software; three other patients were processed with MiXCR and VDJtools. CDR3 nucleotide sequences shared between donor and recipient were removed because the origin of such sequences could not be assigned. To count as alloreactive, a clone needed at least 2-fold expansion over unstimulated cells and a minimum CFSE-low frequency of 0.002% (template counts) or 0.001% (read counts). Clones detected in sequenced pre-transplant spleen, lymph node, or MLR CFSE-low populations of the donor or recipient were defined as mappable. The cumulative frequency of alloreactive clones was calculated as a percentage of all sequences, weighted by copy number. Not all clones reach the TCRdb copy of this immuneACCESS table, which keeps in-frame sequences only. Checked studies attribute under half of the gap to unresolved V genes and leave the rest unexplained. V and J calls and clone size are as listed in that table; D and trimming were resolved from the DNA. The sample data list tens of thousands of clones, and roughly 90% of these were observed just once. The ten largest clones take up more than 1.5% of the sample.

The chain couples TRBV2 to TRBJ1-6, with the D gene too uncertain to name. Sequenced here: ileum tissue, sampled less than 400 days after transplant. This clonotype was sampled from a human patient who received an intestinal transplant, so some T cells may come from the graft donor. The nucleotide sequence is given as TGTGCCAGCAATACCGGGATCAGTAATTCACCCCTCCACTTT. Its product reads: CASNTGISNSPLHF.